One sample yielded the 29 T cell receptor beta chains listed below, sequenced in a study of blood T cells in healthy people across ages. The authors ran a second PCR of about 6 to 11 cycles using a sample-barcoded 5' primer and a J-beta primer mix. TCRdb called the 5' RACE reads again in MiXCR, with one record for every CDR3 protein. The sample consists of around 1,800,000 distinct CDR3 sequences, about 39% of them appearing once. Sequencing was done on a sample of blood. Receptors originate from a human donor in good health.

This clonotype has a handful of counts. The rearrangement links TRBV5-6 to TRBJ2-7; D is ambiguous. Germline CDR1 reads SGHDT; CDR2 reads YYEEEE. The CDR3 is made up of 14 amino acids. Trimming shortened V by 2 bases and J by 3 bases, and 12 bases separated the two germline ends. CDR3 sequence (DNA): TGTGCCAGCAGCTTAGGACCCGCACTCTACGAGCAGTACTTC. Translation gives CASSLGPALYEQYF.

This clonotype was counted a few times. The V gene is TRBV9, the J gene TRBJ2-1, with D perhaps given as TRBD1 or TRBD2 (5 bases each). CDR1 is SGDLS and CDR2 is YYNGEE in the germline V gene. The CDR3 extends over 15 amino acids. The V and J ends lost 4 bases and 4 bases respectively, with 15 bases between them. The CDR3 sequence is CASSPPPGTYNEQFF. CDR3 in DNA: TGTGCCAGCAGCCCCCCACCGGGGACGTACAATGAGCAGTTCTTC.

The DNA for the CDR3 is TGCAGCGTTGAATCCCCGGGCATGAACACTGAAGCTTTCTTT. As protein: CSVESPGMNTEAFF. The chain is built from TRBV29-1 and TRBJ1-1; D is unresolved. The germline V gene encodes CDR1 SQVTM and CDR2 ANQGSEA. Trimming cost V 2 bases and J 0 bases, with 10 bases left between them. CDR3 length: 14 amino acids.

This chain links TRBV7-2 with TRBJ2-3; TRBD2 matches 8 bases. With 1 base clipped from V and 4 bases from J, the junction kept 4 bases outside the gene matches. The CDR3 loop spans 15 amino acids. Germline V gene sequence: CDR1 SGHTA, CDR2 FQGNSA. The CDR3 reads CASSLDAGGPDTQYF. Written as DNA, the CDR3 is TGTGCCAGCAGCTTAGATGCGGGGGGTCCAGATACGCAGTATTTT.

This clonotype has a handful of counts. This chain joins TRBV7-3 and TRBJ1-2; D may be TRBD1 (6 bases). The CDR3 sequence is 14 residues long. Germline V gene lookup returns CDR1 SGHTA and CDR2 FQGTGA. The V gene lost 1 base and the J gene lost 7 bases, with 13 bases spanning the gap. The CDR3 spells CASSLNGGAGGYTF. The CDR3 coding sequence is TGTGCCAGCAGCTTAAACGGGGGCGCCGGTGGCTACACCTTC.

This clonotype was detected only a few times. This chain links TRBV7-2 with TRBJ2-6; maybe TRBD2 (5 bases). Trimming shortened V by 1 base and J by 3 bases, and 10 bases separated the two germline ends. The CDR3 has 16 amino acids. The V gene's germline CDR1 is SGHTA and CDR2 FQGNSA. The chain's CDR3 is CASSLGFGLGANVLTF. CDR3 bases: TGTGCCAGCAGCTTAGGCTTTGGACTTGGGGCCAACGTCCTGACTTTC.

This clonotype was counted only a few times. The rearrangement uses TRBV28 and TRBJ2-7; D unclear. CDR1 is MDHEN, CDR2 SYDVKM, per germline. The CDR3 has 14 residues. Trimming took off 4 bases at V and 2 bases at J, with 12 bases between the two ends. Written as DNA, the CDR3 is TGTGCCAGCAGTTCCGGCCAACCCCCCTACGAGCAGTACTTC. This gives the protein CASSSGQPPYEQYF.

On this clonotype: This sequence may be a read error, since a much larger clone differs from it by one base. The rearrangement uses TRBV29-1 and TRBJ2-1, with TRBD1 as a possible D gene (7 bases). CDR1 SQVTM and CDR2 ANQGSEA come from the germline V gene. This CDR3 comprises 12 residues. Trimming took 4 bases from V and 13 from J, leaving 17 bases between them. CDR3 loop: CSVAQGGETQFF. DNA for the CDR3: TGCAGCGTTGCGCAGGGGGGAGAGACCCAGTTCTTC.

The rearrangement joins TRBV12-3 or TRBV12-4 to TRBJ2-1; D not certain. Trimming removed 5 bases at V and 7 bases at J, with 12 bases between. This CDR3 is built from 13 residues. The CDR3 protein is CASSPEGGNEQFF. In nucleotides, the CDR3 is TGTGCCAGCAGTCCCGAAGGTGGTAATGAGCAGTTCTTC.

J is TRBJ2-1 and V is TRBV18, with D maybe TRBD2 (5 bases). V was pared by 4 bases and J by 14 bases, with 12 bases between. The germline gives CDR1 KGHSH, CDR2 LQKENI. The CDR3 is 11 residues long. The CDR3 is CASSHREKEFF. CDR3 DNA: TGTGCCAGCTCACATAGGGAGAAAGAGTTCTTC. Filled out from reference TRBV18 and TRBJ2-1, the complete variable domain reads NAGVMQNPRHLVRRRGQEARLRCSPMKGHSHVYWYRQLPEEGLKFMVYLQKENIIDESGMPKERFSAEFPKEGPSILRIQQVVRGDSAAYFCASSHREKEFFGPGTRLTVL.

This clonotype was detected a few times. The J gene is TRBJ1-1, the V gene TRBV28; no clear D. V lost 7 bases and J lost 1, with 10 bases in between. The CDR3 is 13 amino acids. Germline V gives CDR1 MDHEN, CDR2 SYDVKM. CDR3 DNA sequence: TGTGCCAGCATAGCGGGATGGAACACTGAAGCTTTCTTT. Encoded protein: CASIAGWNTEAFF.

This clonotype came up a few times. The V gene is TRBV25-1, the J gene TRBJ2-5, with D possibly matching TRBD2 (6 bases). The germline V gene encodes CDR1 MGHDK and CDR2 SYGVNS. This CDR3 has 15 residues. V gave up 1 base and J gave up 1 base, with 10 bases separating them. In DNA form, the CDR3 reads TGTGCCAGCAGTGAATTCGGGGGATCCCAAGAGACCCAGTACTTC. It translates to CASSEFGGSQETQYF.

This clonotype has just a few counts. This chain uses TRBV6-2 or TRBV6-3 with TRBJ1-5; D is possibly TRBD1 (5 bases). The V and J ends lost 6 bases and 7 bases respectively, with 16 bases between them. The CDR3 runs to 14 residues. Germline-derived CDR1 and CDR2 are MNHEY and SVGEGT. The CDR3, as DNA: TGTGCCAGCAGGGGGACTGTTCGTGGGCAGCCCCAGCATTTT. Amino acids: CASRGTVRGQPQHF.

This clonotype was found a few times. This chain connects TRBV7-9 to TRBJ1-5; D possibly corresponds to TRBD1 (5 bases). V dropped 0 bases and J dropped 5 bases, with 14 bases sitting between them. The CDR3 is made up of 16 amino acids. Germline V CDR1 and CDR2: SEHNR, FQNEAQ (reference sequence). The CDR3 protein is CASSLALPGRDQPQHF. In DNA form, the CDR3 reads TGTGCCAGCAGCTTAGCGCTCCCAGGGCGGGATCAGCCCCAGCATTTT.

The rearrangement uses TRBV28 and TRBJ2-7, with a possible D match to TRBD2 (6 bases). Germline lookup yields CDR1 MDHEN and CDR2 SYDVKM. The V and J ends lost 2 bases and 2 bases respectively, with 10 bases between them. CDR3 length: 14 residues. CDR3 in amino acids: CASSLLRTTYEQYF. CDR3 coding DNA: TGTGCCAGCAGTTTACTTAGGACTACCTACGAGCAGTACTTC.

The chain combines TRBV13 with TRBJ2-3; TRBD2 matches 7 bases. The V gene's germline CDR1 is PRHDT and CDR2 FYEKMQ (reference sequence). V lost 2 bases and J lost 7; bases outside the gene matches: 3. The CDR3 is made up of 13 amino acids. CDR3 protein: CASSLRGVNTQYF. CDR3 in DNA: TGTGCCAGCAGCTTACGGGGGGTGAATACGCAGTATTTT.

As to this clonotype: One end of the junction is discordant with germline, which a read error may explain. The J gene is TRBJ2-1, the V gene TRBV27; D gene unclear. Looked up from germline, CDR1 is MNHEY and CDR2 is SMNVEV (reference sequence). This CDR3 is 14 amino acids long. The CDR3 region is CTSSLLGTYNEQFF. The CDR3 region has the DNA TGTACCAGCAGTTTATTGGGAACCTACAATGAGCAGTTCTTC.

This clonotype was observed a few times. V gene TRBV4-2 combines with J gene TRBJ2-3; D might be TRBD1 or TRBD2, each matching 5 bases. The CDR3 totals 13 residues. The V end was cut by 0 bases, the J end by 13 bases, with 14 bases between. Germline lookup yields CDR1 LGHNA and CDR2 YNFKEQ. The CDR3 DNA reads as TGTGCCAGCAGCCAAGAGTCTGGGGGAAGGGAGTATTTT. It yields the protein CASSQESGGREYF.

This clonotype was observed a handful of times. The chain combines TRBV4-3 with TRBJ1-1; D gene unclear. The V gene lost 0 bases and the J gene lost 12 bases, with 14 bases spanning the gap. The CDR3 sequence is 13 residues long. CDR1 is LGHNA and CDR2 is YSLEER in the germline V gene. The CDR3 loop is CASSQDLELFTFF. CDR3 DNA: TGCGCCAGCAGCCAAGATCTTGAGCTATTTACTTTCTTT.

In this sample, this clonotype turned up once. This chain links TRBV5-1 with TRBJ1-4; D ambiguous. Trimming stripped 3 bases from V and 0 bases from J, with 9 bases between. The CDR3 spans 15 residues. Per germline, CDR1 SGHRS and CDR2 YFSETQ. The CDR3, as DNA: TGCGCCAGCAGCTCCCACCGAGCAACTAATGAAAAACTGTTTTTT. It encodes CASSSHRATNEKLFF.

This clonotype was recorded once. The CDR3 loop reads CASSPYTSSGNTIYF. The CDR3 coding sequence is TGCGCCAGCAGCCCATATACAAGCTCTGGAAACACCATATATTTT. The gene calls are TRBV4-1 and TRBJ1-3; D gene uncertain. The germline V and J ends were trimmed by 4 bases and 0 bases, with 10 bases remaining between them. CDR1 MGHRA and CDR2 YSYEKL come from the germline V gene. There are 15 residues in the CDR3.

Only a few counts were recorded for this clonotype. CDR3 residues: CASSLIAGGPHEQFF. Written as DNA, the CDR3 is TGTGCCAGCAGCTTGATAGCGGGGGGGCCCCATGAGCAGTTCTTC. The chain employs TRBV7-2 and TRBJ2-1; 11 bases line up with TRBD2. V was pared by 3 bases and J by 8 bases, with 6 bases of the junction left unmatched. The CDR3 consists of 15 residues. CDR1 and CDR2 from the germline V gene are SGHTA and FQGNSA.

J is TRBJ1-2 and V is TRBV7-2; TRBD1 might be the D (5 bases). V gave up 7 bases and J gave up 0 bases, with 9 bases separating them. The CDR3 is made up of 13 amino acids. Germline-derived CDR1 and CDR2 are SGHTA and FQGNSA. CDR3 in DNA: TGTGCCAGCACCCGGGACTCTAACTATGGCTACACCTTC. This gives the protein CASTRDSNYGYTF.

This clonotype occurred a few times. The gene calls are TRBV15 and TRBJ2-7; D gene ambiguous. Per the germline V gene, CDR1 is LNHNV and CDR2 is YYDKDF (reference sequence). Trimming cost V 1 base and J 3 bases, with 4 bases left between them. This CDR3 is built from 12 residues. The CDR3 DNA reads TGTGCCACCAGCAGAGTCCACTACGAGCAGTACTTC. It encodes CATSRVHYEQYF.

V is TRBV29-1 and J is TRBJ1-1; D is unresolved. This CDR3 is built from 11 residues. Trimming took 4 bases from V and 8 from J, leaving 11 bases between them. The germline V gene encodes CDR1 SQVTM and CDR2 ANQGSEA. CDR3 loop: CSVGWAVEAFF. For the CDR3, the DNA is TGCAGCGTTGGGTGGGCAGTAGAAGCTTTCTTT.

V is TRBV20-1 and J is TRBJ2-1, with D uncertain. The CDR3 has 13 residues. V shed 3 bases and J shed 10 bases, with 16 bases lying between them. Germline V gene lookup returns CDR1 DFQATT and CDR2 SNEGSKA (reference sequence). The DNA of the CDR3 is TGCAGTGCTAGGGCCCCACGGCGCGAGGAGCAGTTCTTC. Translation: CSARAPRREEQFF.

This clonotype was picked up a small number of times. This chain links TRBV29-1 with TRBJ1-1, with D tentatively TRBD1 (6 bases). Trimming stripped 6 bases from V and 1 base from J, with 9 bases between. The CDR3 loop spans 12 amino acids. Germline values: CDR1 SQVTM, CDR2 ANQGSEA. CDR3 nucleotides: TGCAGCGTGACGACAGGGAACACTGAAGCTTTCTTT. It translates to CSVTTGNTEAFF.

The gene calls are TRBV3-1 and TRBJ1-2; D is uncertain. Trimming left V 5 bases short and J 4 bases short, with 17 bases between. The CDR3 runs to 15 residues. Per germline, CDR1 LGHDT and CDR2 YNNKEL (reference sequence). This chain's CDR3 is CASSKSQFYAYGYTF. CDR3 in DNA: TGTGCCAGCAGCAAAAGCCAGTTCTATGCCTATGGCTACACCTTC.

The rearrangement uses TRBV7-2 and TRBJ2-1; TRBD2 matches 9 bases. V shed 5 bases, J shed 8 bases, and the junction held 10 bases outside the gene matches. This CDR3 is 15 amino acids long. CDR1 is SGHTA and CDR2 is FQGNSA in the germline V gene. The CDR3 loop reads CASSPMGGGGYEQFF. The CDR3 coding sequence is TGTGCCAGCAGCCCAATGGGCGGGGGGGGATATGAGCAGTTCTTC.